The 26 T cell receptor beta chains below all came from one sample that was sequenced in a study of OX40 agonist ivuxolimab in advanced cancers. Libraries were prepared by immunoSEQ multiplex PCR; TCRdb keeps only in-frame clonotypes and omits some of them. The sample gives about 31,000 clones, about 87% of which show up once; about 25% is in the top ten. The source was CD4+ or CD8+ T cells sorted from blood, collected in a trial of the OX40 agonist ivuxolimab. These receptors came from an adult with an advanced solid tumor such as melanoma, head and neck, liver or kidney cancer.

V gene TRBV6-5 combines with J gene TRBJ2-6; maybe TRBD1 (6 bases). Germline-derived CDR1 and CDR2 are MNHEY and SVGAGI. Trimming removed 5 bases from V and 3 bases from J, with 8 bases in between. CDR3 length: 14 amino acids. Here the CDR3 reads CASSTGSGANVLTF. In nucleotides, the CDR3 is TGTGCCAGCAGTACAGGGAGTGGGGCCAACGTCCTGACTTTC.

The V call is TRBV25-1, the J call TRBJ1-1; no clear D gene. Germline V gene lookup returns CDR1 MGHDK and CDR2 SYGVNS. With 1 base removed from V and 4 bases from J, the gap between germline ends came to 10 bases. CDR3 size: 14 residues. Here the CDR3 DNA reads TGTGCCAGCAGTGAATCTGGCTTCTTCACTGAAGCTTTCTTT. It is translated as CASSESGFFTEAFF.

The chain is built from TRBV21-1 and TRBJ1-4; the D call TRBD1 from the table was never checked on the DNA. TRBV21-1 is a known pseudogene. This CDR3 contains 17 residues. CDR3 in DNA: TGTGCCAGCAGCCCCGGGACAGGGGGCGCAACTAATGAAAAACTGTTTTTT. Its translation: CASSPGTGGATNEKLFF.

The J gene is TRBJ1-5, the V gene TRBV19, with D uncertain. CDR1 is LNHDA, CDR2 SQIVND, per germline (reference sequence). CDR3 length: 13 residues. V was shortened by 3 bases and J by 7 bases, with 10 bases between the two germline ends. In nucleotides, the CDR3 is TGTGCCAGTAGTATTAAAGGGAGCCAGCCCCAGCATTTT. This encodes CASSIKGSQPQHF.

The gene calls are TRBV18 and TRBJ2-2, with unresolved D. V was cut by 0 bases and J by 4 bases, with 12 bases left in between. This CDR3 region has 16 residues. Per germline, CDR1 KGHSH and CDR2 LQKENI. CDR3 protein: CASSPPVSQTTGELFF. CDR3 in DNA: TGTGCCAGCTCACCACCGGTCTCCCAGACCACCGGGGAGCTGTTTTTT.

The gene calls are TRBV28 and TRBJ2-7, with D perhaps matching TRBD1 (6 bases). This CDR3 has 15 amino acids. CDR1 and CDR2 from the germline V gene are MDHEN and SYDVKM. The V gene lost 1 base and the J gene lost 2 bases, with 12 bases spanning the gap. CDR3 nucleotide sequence: TGTGCCAGCAGTTTATTTCGGGGACAACCCTACGAGCAGTACTTC. As protein: CASSLFRGQPYEQYF.

The V and J genes are TRBV7-9 and TRBJ1-5, with TRBD1 as a possible D gene (6 bases). The V end lost 5 bases, the J end lost 0 bases, and 20 bases lay between the germline ends. The germline V gene encodes CDR1 SEHNR and CDR2 FQNEAQ (reference sequence). This CDR3 is built from 18 residues. CDR3 DNA sequence: TGTGCCAGCAGCCGTTCGGGCGGGACAATTCATAGCAATCAGCCCCAGCATTTT. The encoded protein is CASSRSGGTIHSNQPQHF.

The chain has TRBV18 and TRBJ2-3, with D perhaps matching TRBD2 (6 bases). The CDR3 is made up of 14 amino acids. The germline CDR1 and CDR2 sequences are KGHSH and LQKENI. With 5 bases removed from V and 2 bases from J, the gap between germline ends came to 11 bases. CDR3 DNA sequence: TGTGCCAGCTCATCCTCGGGGGTCACAGATACGCAGTATTTT. It yields the protein CASSSSGVTDTQYF.

The genes are TRBV28 and TRBJ1-2; the D is unclear. This CDR3 contains 13 residues. Germline V gene sequence: CDR1 MDHEN, CDR2 SYDVKM. Deletions cut 8 bases from V and 5 bases from J, with 15 bases between. The CDR3 bases are TGTGCCAGCGACTCTGGTCGGCCATATGGCTACACCTTC. Encoded protein: CASDSGRPYGYTF.

The chain employs TRBV4-1 and TRBJ2-3; no clear D. Trimming took 1 base from V and 0 from J, leaving 5 bases between them. Germline-derived CDR1 and CDR2 are MGHRA and YSYEKL. The CDR3 runs to 14 residues. As DNA, the CDR3 is TGCGCCAGCAGCCAAGTGGACAGCACAGATACGCAGTATTTT. Protein: CASSQVDSTDTQYF.

This clone occurred once. This rearrangement joins TRBV19 to TRBJ1-5; no definite D call. Germline V lookup: CDR1 LNHDA, CDR2 SQIVND (reference sequence). Trimming pared 8 bases from V and 7 bases from J, leaving 18 bases between. The CDR3 contains 14 residues. DNA for the CDR3: TGTGCCAGTGACTCTGGGTACGGGTTCCAGCCCCAGCATTTT. It specifies CASDSGYGFQPQHF.

In this sample, this clone turned up once. The chain joins TRBV28 to TRBJ2-7; TRBD2 matches at 11 bases. The length of the CDR3 is 13 residues. Trimming at V came to 10 bases and at J to 5 bases, leaving 7 bases not matched to a gene. Germline V gene lookup returns CDR1 MDHEN and CDR2 SYDVKM. The CDR3: CAIKTSGINEQYF. As DNA, the CDR3 is TGTGCCATCAAGACTAGCGGGATCAACGAGCAGTACTTC.

The chain uses TRBV7-9 and TRBJ1-2; D is uncertain. The CDR3 loop spans 15 amino acids. V was trimmed by 1 base and J by 0 bases, leaving 9 bases between them. The germline gives CDR1 SEHNR, CDR2 FQNEAQ (reference sequence). The DNA of the CDR3 is TGTGCCAGCAGCTTAGATGGGGAGTCTAACTATGGCTACACCTTC. Its translation: CASSLDGESNYGYTF.

V usage is TRBV6-6 and J usage is TRBJ2-5; D is perhaps TRBD2 (6 bases). The CDR3 has 15 amino acids. Trimming pared 0 bases from V and 0 bases from J, leaving 8 bases between. Germline V gene lookup returns CDR1 MNHNY and CDR2 SVGAGI (reference sequence). The CDR3 here is CASSYSGLNQETQYF. For the CDR3, the DNA is TGTGCCAGCAGTTACTCAGGACTAAACCAAGAGACCCAGTACTTC.

This sequence joins TRBV2 and TRBJ2-7; D is possibly TRBD2 (5 bases). Between the trimmed V and J ends, which lost 7 bases and 1 base, there was a span of 11 bases. Germline lookup yields CDR1 SNHLY and CDR2 FYNNEI. CDR3 length: 13 residues. This CDR3 reads CASIRRGSYEQYF. The CDR3 nucleotides are TGTGCCAGCATTCGGCGCGGGTCCTACGAGCAGTACTTC.

The genes are TRBV4-1 and TRBJ2-7; tentatively, D is TRBD2 (5 bases). The V gene lost 0 bases and the J gene lost 5 bases, with 14 bases spanning the gap. The length of the CDR3 is 15 residues. CDR1 is MGHRA, CDR2 YSYEKL, per germline. Written as DNA, the CDR3 is TGCGCCAGCAGCCAAGAGGGGAGTGGGAGCGACGAGCAGTACTTC. It translates to CASSQEGSGSDEQYF.

This chain connects TRBV6-1 to TRBJ1-2; 9 bases are shared with TRBD1. Trimming cost V 3 bases and J 5 bases; bases outside gene matches: 7. There are 15 residues in the CDR3. Looked up from germline, CDR1 is MNHNS and CDR2 is SASEGT. The CDR3 here is CASSEGTGPFYGYTF. CDR3 coding DNA: TGTGCCAGCAGTGAGGGGACAGGGCCTTTTTATGGCTACACCTTC.

In regard to this clone: The germline gene is not matched at one end of the junction; a read error may be the cause. V gene TRBV10-1 combines with J gene TRBJ2-1, with D perhaps given as TRBD1 or TRBD2 (5 bases each). The V gene's germline CDR1 is WNHNN and CDR2 SYGVQD (reference sequence). The length of the CDR3 is 12 residues. This CDR3 reads CASGLGDQVVVF. The CDR3 region has the DNA TGCGCCAGCGGGTTGGGGGACCAGGTGGTGGTCTTC.

V and J are TRBV19 and TRBJ2-5; 15 nucleotides agree with TRBD2. V trimming: 3 bases; J trimming: 2 bases; junction bases outside the gene matches: 4. CDR3 length equals 17 residues. Germline V gene data show CDR1 as LNHDA and CDR2 as SQIVND (reference sequence). CDR3 region: CASSIGTSGRTQETQYF. In DNA, the CDR3 is TGTGCCAGTAGTATCGGGACTAGCGGGAGGACACAAGAGACCCAGTACTTC.

The chain links TRBV28 to TRBJ2-2, with D uncertain. This CDR3 is built from 14 residues. CDR1 MDHEN and CDR2 SYDVKM come from the germline V gene. The V and J ends lost 2 bases and 7 bases respectively, with 11 bases between them. As DNA, the CDR3 is TGTGCCAGCAGTTTAATGGGGTTCAACGGGGAGCTGTTTTTT. Protein sequence: CASSLMGFNGELFF.

The chain carries TRBV15 and TRBJ2-3; D is uncertain. Germline V gene sequence: CDR1 LNHNV, CDR2 YYDKDF (reference sequence). The CDR3 is made up of 12 amino acids. Between the trimmed V and J ends, which lost 0 bases and 5 bases, there was a span of 3 bases. The DNA of the CDR3 is TGTGCCACCAGCAGAGATAGAGATACGCAGTATTTT. As protein: CATSRDRDTQYF.

The rearrangement links TRBV29-1 to TRBJ2-5; 8 bases map to TRBD1. The CDR3 is 13 amino acids. Losses at the gene ends were 2 bases for V and 1 base for J; bases not matched to a gene: 0. Germline V CDR1 and CDR2: SQVTM, ANQGSEA. The CDR3 loop reads CSVETGGQETQYF. Here the CDR3 DNA reads TGCAGCGTTGAAACAGGGGGCCAAGAGACCCAGTACTTC.

The chain employs TRBV29-1 and TRBJ1-3; D is unresolved. The CDR3 loop spans 16 amino acids. The germline gives CDR1 SQVTM, CDR2 ANQGSEA. Trimming took off 1 base at V and 0 bases at J, with 13 bases between the two ends. The CDR3 nucleotides are TGCAGCGTTGAAGGGCAGGCTGAGGTCTCTGGAAACACCATATATTTT. Protein sequence: CSVEGQAEVSGNTIYF.

The chain has TRBV28 and TRBJ1-1; the match to TRBD1 covers 8 bases. CDR3 size: 16 residues. Germline values: CDR1 MDHEN, CDR2 SYDVKM. Unmatched junction bases numbered 10, after V lost 4 bases and J lost 3 bases. The CDR3 DNA follows: TGTGCCAGCAGTTCCCCAGGGGGCGCGTTGGACACTGAAGCTTTCTTT. Translating it yields CASSSPGGALDTEAFF.

This clone was seen a handful of times. The chain carries TRBV2 and TRBJ2-6, with a weak D call TRBD1 (6 bases). CDR3 size: 17 residues. V lost 2 bases and J lost 0, with 11 bases in between. The germline V gene encodes CDR1 SNHLY and CDR2 FYNNEI. The CDR3 bases are TGTGCCAGCAGTGAACAGGGGACCTACTCTGGGGCCAACGTCCTGACTTTC. Its protein is CASSEQGTYSGANVLTF.

The V gene is TRBV5-1, the J gene TRBJ1-4; 7 bases are shared with TRBD1. V gave up 4 bases and J gave up 7 bases; unmatched junction bases: 10. CDR3 length: 15 amino acids. The germline gives CDR1 SGHRS, CDR2 YFSETQ. As DNA, the CDR3 is TGCGCCAGCAGCCCGGGGGGGACAGTGTCTGAAAAACTGTTTTTT. Protein: CASSPGGTVSEKLFF. Combining the CDR3 with reference TRBV5-1 and TRBJ1-4 gives the whole variable domain KAGVTQTPRYLIKTRGQQVTLSCSPISGHRSVSWYQQTPGQGLQFLFEYFSETQRNKGNFPGRFSGRQFSNSRSEMNVSTLELGDSALYLCASSPGGTVSEKLFFGSGTQLSVL.